This TCR beta chain was recovered during a study of shared clonotypes between healthy human individuals (TCRdb year 2020). About the investigation overall: Three men and two women, aged 18 to 49 years, made up the cohort. Each donor's leukapheresis produced roughly between roughly 0.85 and 9.5 billion PBMCs. The study deeply sequenced blood TCR repertoires of about five healthy adults to estimate repertoire size and the extent of clonotype sharing between individuals. To increase sequencing depth and limit assay-specific biases, TCR repertoire library preparation and sequencing were carried out by different laboratories using diverse techniques. For each donor, CD4 naive and CD4 memory were each run on three plates, CD8 naive on two plates, and CD8 memory on one plate. The research as a whole found: Naive subsets generally had larger estimated clonotype richness than memory subsets did. Clonotypes shared by all four sorted-subset donors showed higher generation probabilities than non-shared clonotypes. Sampling was limited to blood, and TCR repertoires in tissue likely differ from TCR repertoires in blood. About 5% of naive CD4, 3.5% of naive CD8, around 2.3% of memory CD4, and less than 0.45% of memory CD8 clonotypes were shared across a few donors. Rarefaction of sorted-subset datasets indicated incomplete sequencing despite the large sequencing depth. The genetic and exposure-history diversity represented was limited by the small number of donors. Pairwise subsampling led to the expectation that sequencing depth would affect the degree of clonotype sharing among donors.

Sequences SGDLS (CDR1) and YYNGEE (CDR2) are obtained from the germline V gene. Deletion took 0 bases off V and 0 bases off J, with a span of 10 bases between the germline ends. The CDR3 contains 16 residues, cysteine and phenylalanine counted. Only the CDR3 portion is preserved as DNA: 48 bases, with reading frame beginning at the first base. The count of this clone is one. Its antigen is currently not known. No base-level quality is on record; no much larger clone is a single base apart. TCR CDR3 regions were amplified from genomic DNA by multiplex PCR using the deep immunoSEQ assay. For each cell subset, the extracted genomic DNA was distributed evenly across all wells of several immunoSEQ 96-well plates, and each plate served as one replicate. For sorted subsets, around 200 ng genomic DNA, equal to approximately 30,000 T cell genomes, was loaded into each replicate PCR. Purified libraries were measured with a Qubit 3.0 fluorometer, size-checked on a Bioanalyzer 2100, and measured again with the KAPA Library Quantification kit. Each immunoSEQ 96-well plate was sequenced on its own single-read 150-cycle Illumina NextSeq 550 flow cell. The study's processing was this. The immunoSEQ output contained only junctional sequences without quality scores, so filtering could not match that applied to full-length reads. Sequences were annotated with PyIR, a Python wrapper for IgBLAST v1.9, using IMGT germline references to assign V/J genes and CDR3. Reads with weak V/J assignments (E-value above 1e-6), missing CDR3, stop codons, out-of-frame junctions, or ambiguous translated residues were removed. A V3J clonotype was defined by an identical inferred V gene, J gene, and CDR3 amino acid sequence. The percentage overlap between two repertoires was calculated by dividing the number of shared unique clonotypes by the size of the smaller repertoire. RTK rarefaction, the Chao1 estimator, and Recon v2.1 estimates of unobserved clonotypes were used to assess repertoire richness. OLGA was used to compute generation probabilities for all TCRbeta clonotypes that the gDNA method yielded from four donors. TCRdb provides this immuneACCESS table in a form limited to in-frame rearrangements. Some clones are lacking; in checked studies, under half of them reflect an unresolved V gene, and why the rest are absent is not known. The DNA gave D and trimming, while V, J and clone size come from that table. Recorded for this sample are 2 million to 2.5 million clones; about nine tenths of them occurred a single time. About 0.36% of the sample rests with the top ten.

The donors were healthy, HIV-negative adults who had no recently reported acute infections or vaccinations. Only Caucasian adults living in Nashville, Tennessee, USA were represented among the donors. CD4+ T cells were enriched through magnetic negative selection, after which naive cells were positively selected on CD45RA and the remaining negative fraction served as the memory subset. Blood was obtained by leukapheresis, after which PBMCs were separated by Ficoll-Histopaque density gradient centrifugation and cryopreserved in liquid nitrogen vapor phase. Analytical flow cytometry was used to check the purity and quantity of every magnetically sorted T cell population. Each sorted fraction had its genomic DNA isolated and then quantified by UV absorbance on a Nanodrop 2000c.

Here the chain combines TRBV9 and TRBJ1-3, with an unclear D gene assignment. This receptor was taken from a man aged 18 to 29 in good health. Some clones in this sample may be carry-over from other donors' samples. Specimen: naive CD4+ T cells from PBMCs. In the paper's terms, the cell subset or site label means: CD45RA+ positively selected. The DNA reads as follows: TGTGCCAGCAGCGTAGATAGCCCCTACTCTGGAAACACCATATATTTT. Translation gives CASSVDSPYSGNTIYF.